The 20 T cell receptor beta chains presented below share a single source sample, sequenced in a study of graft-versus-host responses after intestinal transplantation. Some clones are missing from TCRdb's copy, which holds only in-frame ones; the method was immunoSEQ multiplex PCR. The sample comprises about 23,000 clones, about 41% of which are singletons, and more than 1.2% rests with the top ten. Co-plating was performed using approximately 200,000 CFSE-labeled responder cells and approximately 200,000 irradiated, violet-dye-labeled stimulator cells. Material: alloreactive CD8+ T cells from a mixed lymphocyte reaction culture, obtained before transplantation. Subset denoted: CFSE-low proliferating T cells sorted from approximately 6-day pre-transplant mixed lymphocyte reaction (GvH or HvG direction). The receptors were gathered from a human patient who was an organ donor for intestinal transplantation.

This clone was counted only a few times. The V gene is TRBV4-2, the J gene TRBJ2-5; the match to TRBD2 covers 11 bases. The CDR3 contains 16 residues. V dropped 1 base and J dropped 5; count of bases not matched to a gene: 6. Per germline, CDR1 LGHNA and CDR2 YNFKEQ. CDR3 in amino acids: CASSQVLAGVEETQYF. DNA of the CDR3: TGTGCCAGCAGCCAAGTACTAGCGGGAGTCGAGGAGACCCAGTACTTC.

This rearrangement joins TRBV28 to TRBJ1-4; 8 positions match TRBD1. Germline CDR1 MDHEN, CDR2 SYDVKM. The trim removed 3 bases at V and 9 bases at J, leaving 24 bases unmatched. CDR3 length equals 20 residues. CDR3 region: CASSFGSLTIWTGIEQKLFF. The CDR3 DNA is TGTGCCAGCAGTTTCGGGTCCCTGACAATTTGGACAGGGATAGAACAAAAACTGTTTTTT. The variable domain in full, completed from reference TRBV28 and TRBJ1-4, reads DVKVTQSSRYLVKRTGEKVFLECVQDMDHENMFWYRQDPGLGLRLIYFSYDVKMKEKGDIPEGYSVSREKKERFSLILESASTNQTSMYLCASSFGSLTIWTGIEQKLFFGSGTQLSVL.

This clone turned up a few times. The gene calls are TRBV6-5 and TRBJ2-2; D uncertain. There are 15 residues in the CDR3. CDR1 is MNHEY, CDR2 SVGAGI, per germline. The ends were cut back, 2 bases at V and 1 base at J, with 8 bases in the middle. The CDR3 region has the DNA TGTGCCAGCAGTTACGGGCCTATGAACACCGGGGAGCTGTTTTTT. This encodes CASSYGPMNTGELFF.

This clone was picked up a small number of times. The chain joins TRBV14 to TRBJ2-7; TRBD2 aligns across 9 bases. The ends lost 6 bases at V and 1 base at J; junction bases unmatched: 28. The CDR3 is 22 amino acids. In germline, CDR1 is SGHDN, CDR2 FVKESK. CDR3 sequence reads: CASRRNRITPGGSGSGSYEQYF. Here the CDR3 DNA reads TGTGCCAGCAGGAGAAACAGGATCACTCCCGGAGGTAGCGGGAGCGGGTCCTACGAGCAGTACTTC.

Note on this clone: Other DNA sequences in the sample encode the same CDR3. The CDR3 bases are TGTGCCAGCAGCTTGGGCAGTCCGGAGACCCAGTACTTC. As protein: CASSLGSPETQYF. This chain links TRBV13 with TRBJ2-5; D is uncertain. The CDR3 is 13 amino acids. Looked up from germline, CDR1 is PRHDT and CDR2 is FYEKMQ (reference sequence). V lost 3 bases and J 5 bases, leaving 10 bases between the germline ends. The variable domain in full, with the rest retrieved from reference TRBV13 and TRBJ2-5, is AAGVIQSPRHLIKEKRETATLKCYPIPRHDTVYWYQQGPGQDPQFLISFYEKMQSDKGSIPDRFSAQQFSDYHSELNMSSLELGDSALYFCASSLGSPETQYFGPGTRLLVL.

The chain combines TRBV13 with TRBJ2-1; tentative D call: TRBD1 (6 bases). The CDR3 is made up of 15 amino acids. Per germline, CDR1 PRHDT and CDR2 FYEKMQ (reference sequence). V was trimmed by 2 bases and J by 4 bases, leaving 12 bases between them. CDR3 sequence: CASSLLAQGYNEQFF. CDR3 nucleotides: TGTGCCAGCAGCTTATTGGCACAGGGATACAATGAGCAGTTCTTC.

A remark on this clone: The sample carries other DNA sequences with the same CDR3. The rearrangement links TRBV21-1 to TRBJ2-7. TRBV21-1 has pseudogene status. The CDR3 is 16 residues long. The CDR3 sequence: CASSKGGGGRPYEQYF. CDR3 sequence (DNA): TGTGCCAGCAGCAAAGGGGGTGGGGGTCGTCCGTACGAGCAGTACTTC.

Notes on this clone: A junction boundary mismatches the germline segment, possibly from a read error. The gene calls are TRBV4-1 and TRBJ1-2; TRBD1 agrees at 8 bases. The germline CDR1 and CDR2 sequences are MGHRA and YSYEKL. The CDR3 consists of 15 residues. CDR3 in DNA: TGTGCCAGCAGCCAAGATTGGCAGGGGGCCTATGGCTACACCTTC. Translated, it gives CASSQDWQGAYGYTF.

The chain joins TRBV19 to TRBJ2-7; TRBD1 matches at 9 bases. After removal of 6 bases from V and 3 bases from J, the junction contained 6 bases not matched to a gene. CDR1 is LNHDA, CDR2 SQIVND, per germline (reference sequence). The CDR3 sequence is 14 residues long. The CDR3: CASSTGTGNYEQYF. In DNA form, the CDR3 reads TGTGCCAGTAGCACCGGGACAGGGAACTACGAGCAGTACTTC.

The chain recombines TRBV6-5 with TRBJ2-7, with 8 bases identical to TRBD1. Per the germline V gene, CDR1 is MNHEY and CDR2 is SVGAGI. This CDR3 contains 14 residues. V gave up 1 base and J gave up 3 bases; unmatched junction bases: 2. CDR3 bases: TGTGCCAGCAGTTACTACAGGGGGGACTACGAGCAGTACTTC. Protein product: CASSYYRGDYEQYF.

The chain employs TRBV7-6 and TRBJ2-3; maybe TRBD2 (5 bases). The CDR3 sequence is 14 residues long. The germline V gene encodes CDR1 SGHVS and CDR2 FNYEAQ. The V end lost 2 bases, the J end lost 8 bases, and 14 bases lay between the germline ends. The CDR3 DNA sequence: TGTGCCAGCAGCTTACTCCCGGGGTCGGGTACGCAGTATTTT. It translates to CASSLLPGSGTQYF.

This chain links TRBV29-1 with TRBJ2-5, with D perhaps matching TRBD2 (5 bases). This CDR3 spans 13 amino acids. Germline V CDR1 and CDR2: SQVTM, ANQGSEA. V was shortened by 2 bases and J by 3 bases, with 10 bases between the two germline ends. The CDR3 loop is CSVELDSKETQYF. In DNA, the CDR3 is TGCAGCGTTGAACTGGACTCAAAAGAGACCCAGTACTTC.

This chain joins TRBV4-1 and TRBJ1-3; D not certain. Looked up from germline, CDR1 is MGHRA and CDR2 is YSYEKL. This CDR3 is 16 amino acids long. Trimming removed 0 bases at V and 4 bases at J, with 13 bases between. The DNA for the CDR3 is TGCGCCAGCAGCCAAGAGCCTATATCGTCCGGAAACACCATATATTTT. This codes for CASSQEPISSGNTIYF.

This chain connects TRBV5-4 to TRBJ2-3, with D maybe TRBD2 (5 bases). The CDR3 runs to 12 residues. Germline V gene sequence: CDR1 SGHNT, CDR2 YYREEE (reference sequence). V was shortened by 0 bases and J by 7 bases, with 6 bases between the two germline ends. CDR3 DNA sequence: TGTGCCAGCAGCTTGGCGGGAAATACGCAGTATTTT. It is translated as CASSLAGNTQYF.

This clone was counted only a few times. CDR3 protein: CASSGIAGVVKTQYF. Here the CDR3 DNA reads TGTGCCAGCAGTGGAATAGCGGGAGTAGTGAAGACCCAGTACTTC. The V and J genes are TRBV28 and TRBJ2-5; 9 nucleotides align to TRBD2. Germline CDR1 reads MDHEN; CDR2 reads SYDVKM. This CDR3 comprises 15 residues. Trimming took 5 bases from V and 6 from J; bases not matched to a gene: 10.

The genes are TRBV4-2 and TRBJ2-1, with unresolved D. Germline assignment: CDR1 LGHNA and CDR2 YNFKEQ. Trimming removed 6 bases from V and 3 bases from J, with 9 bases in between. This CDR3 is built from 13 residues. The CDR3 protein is CASRPDGYNEQFF. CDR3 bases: TGTGCCAGCAGACCCGATGGCTACAATGAGCAGTTCTTC.

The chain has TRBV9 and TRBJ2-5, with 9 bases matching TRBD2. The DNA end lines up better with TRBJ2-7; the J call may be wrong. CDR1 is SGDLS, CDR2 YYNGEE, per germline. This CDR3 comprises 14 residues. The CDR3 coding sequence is TGTGCCAGCAGCCCCTGGAGCGGGAGGTACGAGCAGTACTTC. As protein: CASSPWSGRYEQYF.

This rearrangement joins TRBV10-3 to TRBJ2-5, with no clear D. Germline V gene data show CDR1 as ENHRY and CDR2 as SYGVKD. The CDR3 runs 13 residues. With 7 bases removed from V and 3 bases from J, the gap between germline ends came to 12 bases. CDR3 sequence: CAIKQQPKETQYF. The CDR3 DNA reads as TGTGCCATCAAGCAGCAGCCTAAAGAGACCCAGTACTTC.

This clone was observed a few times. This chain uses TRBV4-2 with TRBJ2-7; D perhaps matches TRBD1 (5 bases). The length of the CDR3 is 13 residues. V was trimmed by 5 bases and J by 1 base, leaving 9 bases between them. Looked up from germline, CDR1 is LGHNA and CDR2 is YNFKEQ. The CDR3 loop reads CASSLTVSYEQYF. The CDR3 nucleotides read TGTGCCAGCAGCTTGACAGTATCCTACGAGCAGTACTTC.

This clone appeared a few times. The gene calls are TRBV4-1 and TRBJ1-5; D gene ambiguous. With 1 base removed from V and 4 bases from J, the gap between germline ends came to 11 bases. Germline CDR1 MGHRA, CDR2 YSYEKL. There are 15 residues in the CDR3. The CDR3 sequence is CASSQGAASNQPQHF. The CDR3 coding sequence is TGCGCCAGCAGCCAAGGGGCAGCGTCAAATCAGCCCCAGCATTTT.